These T cell receptor beta chains were read from a single sample in a study of T cell repertoires in ileal Crohn's disease. Sequencing was performed with immunoSEQ multiplex PCR; in TCRdb, only in-frame clones are kept and a portion is missing. The sample has more than 13,000 clones, over 70% seen once. The specimen sequenced was ileal tissue. Every receptor here comes from an adult with Crohn's disease. The CDR3 runs from the conserved cysteine through the conserved F or W. The D gene is left open where the match is weak. Some rows have no size entry. The others give once, few or many, or a class for an expanded clone.

>TRBD1|.|TRBV9|TRBJ2-3
TGTGCCAGCAGCTTAAGACAGGGGGGAGATACGCAGTATTTT
CASSLRQGGDTQYF
>TRBD2|.|TRBV4-1|TRBJ2-3
TGCGCCAGCAGCCAAGATGAGGCGGGAGGGCCTAAGGATACGCAGTATTTT
CASSQDEAGGPKDTQYF
>.|.|TRBV18|TRBJ1-4
TGTGCCAGCTCACCGGGAGGGAATGAAAAACTGTTTTTT
CASSPGGNEKLFF
>.|.|TRBV19|TRBJ2-7
TGTGCCAGTAGCAAACAGACATTTCCCTCCTACGAGCAGTACTTC
CASSKQTFPSYEQYF
>.|.|TRBV11-2|TRBJ1-1
TGTGCCAGCAGCTGGGGACACCCGGCGAACACTGAAGCTTTCTTT
CASSWGHPANTEAFF
>TRBD2|.|TRBV5-6|TRBJ2-5
TGTGCCAGCAGCTTGATCCTAGCGGGAGGGTCGTCGCAAGAGACCCAGTACTTC
CASSLILAGGSSQETQYF
>.|few|TRBV7-3|TRBJ1-2
TGTGCCAGCAGCCCAAACCCGGGATATGGCTACACCTTC
CASSPNPGYGYTF
>.|.|TRBV6-6|TRBJ2-5
TGTGCCAGCAGTTACAATATGGAGACCCAGTACTTC
CASSYNMETQYF
>.|.|TRBV7-9|TRBJ2-5
TGTGCCAGCAGCTTAGCGCTTGGTAGCGGTCAAGAGACCCAGTACTTC
CASSLALGSGQETQYF
>TRBD1|.|TRBV29-1|TRBJ1-5
TGCAGCGTTATTGGACAGGGTTTGGATCAGCCCCAGCATTTT
CSVIGQGLDQPQHF
>TRBD1|.|TRBV27|TRBJ2-4
TGTGCCAGCAGTTTAAAGGGGACAGGGTATGGAGCCAAAAACATTCAGTACTTC
CASSLKGTGYGAKNIQYF
>.|.|TRBV6-5|TRBJ2-1
TGTGCCAGCACCTCCAGGCGGGGCGATGAGCAGTTCTTC
CASTSRRGDEQFF
>.|once|TRBV5-1|TRBJ2-5
TGCGCCAGCAACACAGCGACATTTTTCCAAGAGACCCAGTACTTC
CASNTATFFQETQYF
>.|.|TRBV28|TRBJ1-5
TGTGCCAGCAAGAGTAGTCCGGAAGCACAGCCCCAGCATTTT
CASKSSPEAQPQHF
>.|.|TRBV4-3|TRBJ2-7
TGCGCCAGCAGCCAAGACTGGGTCGGCGAGCAGTACTTC
CASSQDWVGEQYF
>.|.|TRBV9|TRBJ1-3
TGTGCCAGCAGGGACACCATATATTTT
CASRDTIYF
>TRBD1|.|TRBV29-1|TRBJ2-3
TGCAGCGTTTATGGGACAGGGGTTGGAGATACGCAGTATTTT
CSVYGTGVGDTQYF
>.|.|TRBV28|TRBJ2-4
TGTGCCAGCAGTTCAGGTGGATCTGGGGGGAAAAACATTCAGTACTTC
CASSSGGSGGKNIQYF
>TRBD2|few|TRBV30|TRBJ2-3
TGTGCCTGGAGTGACCGACTAGCGTACACAGATACGCAGTATTTT
CAWSDRLAYTDTQYF
>.|.|TRBV5-1|TRBJ1-1
TGCGCCAGCAGCTTGTCCCCCGGGCCGGGCGCTGAAGCTTTCTTT
CASSLSPGPGAEAFF
>.|.|TRBV7-2|TRBJ2-2
TGTGCCAGCAGCTTAAGTGCCTATCACACCGGGGAGCTGTTTTTT
CASSLSAYHTGELFF
>TRBD2|.|TRBV7-6|TRBJ2-7
TGTGCCAGCAGTTCAGGACTAGCGGGGGGGCGGGACGAGCAGTACTTC
CASSSGLAGGRDEQYF
>.|few|TRBV7-7|TRBJ2-2
TGTGCCAGCAGCCCGGGACCCTCCGGGGAGCTGTTTTTT
CASSPGPSGELFF
>.|.|TRBV5-1|TRBJ2-1
TGCGCCAGCAGCTTGGATAGTGACAGCACCTCCTACAATGAGCAGTTCTTC
CASSLDSDSTSYNEQFF
>.|.|TRBV4-2|TRBJ1-2
TGTGCCAGCAGCCAGAGAAGGGGTGCAGGCTATGGCTACACCTTC
CASSQRRGAGYGYTF
>.|.|TRBV6-5|TRBJ1-5
TGTGCCAGCAGACAGGGTTCGGGCAATCAGCCCCAGCATTTT
CASRQGSGNQPQHF
>.|.|TRBV15|TRBJ2-1
TGTGCCACCAGCATTGGCTTCAATGAGCAGTTCTTC
CATSIGFNEQFF
>TRBD2|.|TRBV19|TRBJ2-3
TGTGCCAGTAGTATTGATGCGGGGGGGCCGACAGATACGCAGTATTTT
CASSIDAGGPTDTQYF
>.|medium-sized|TRBV7-9|TRBJ2-7
TGTGCCAGCAGCCCGGGAGCCGGGTACGAGCAGTACTTC
CASSPGAGYEQYF
>.|.|TRBV28|TRBJ1-5
TGTGCCAGCAACTCCCCACCCGGACAGCCCCAGCATTTT
CASNSPPGQPQHF
>TRBD1|.|TRBV2|TRBJ2-7
TGTGCCAGACCAAACGGGACAGGGTGCTACGAGCAGTACTTC
CARPNGTGCYEQYF
>.|few|TRBV2|TRBJ1-1
TGTGCCAGCAGTGAAGGTCAAGGGGCTGGCACTGAAGCTTTCTTT
CASSEGQGAGTEAFF
>.|.|TRBV5-1|TRBJ1-3
TGCGCCAGCAGCTTGGGGGCTCCTGGAAACACCATATATTTT
CASSLGAPGNTIYF
>.|.|TRBV18|TRBJ2-7
TGTGCCAGCTCCCCCATAGGGGAGAGCTCCTACGAGCAGTACTTC
CASSPIGESSYEQYF
>.|.|TRBV28|TRBJ1-2
TGTGCCAGCGGTATAGGGGGGCCCGCCTATGGCTACACCTTC
CASGIGGPAYGYTF
>.|.|TRBV5-6|TRBJ2-5
TGTGCCAGCAGCTTGGACGAGAAAGAGACCCAGTACTTC
CASSLDEKETQYF
>.|.|TRBV10-3|TRBJ1-1
TGTGCCATCAGGGCAGGGGTTCCGGACACTGAAGCTTTCTTT
CAIRAGVPDTEAFF
>TRBD2|.|TRBV10-3|TRBJ2-2
TGTGCCATCACACTAGCGGGAGGTACCGGGGAGCTGTTTTTT
CAITLAGGTGELFF
>TRBD2|.|TRBV2|TRBJ2-3
TGTGCCAGCAGAGAAGGAATAGCGGGGGGACCGTGGGATACGCAGTATTTT
CASREGIAGGPWDTQYF
>.|.|TRBV16|TRBJ1-4
TGTGCCAGCAGCAGTTGGACTGAAAAACTGTTTTTT
CASSSWTEKLFF
>.|.|TRBV10-3|TRBJ1-6
TGTGCCATCAGAAGGACCGAACGTAATTCACCCCTCCACTTT
CAIRRTERNSPLHF
>.|.|TRBV30|TRBJ1-2
TGTGCCTGGTGGAGGGGGGAGGGCTACACCTTC
CAWWRGEGYTF
>TRBD2|.|TRBV10-3|TRBJ2-1
TGTGCCATAGCGGGGGGATCATGGAATGAGCAGTTCTTC
CAIAGGSWNEQFF
>TRBD2|.|TRBV11-2|TRBJ2-7
TGTGCCAGCTCGACCCTTTCAGGACTAGCTTCCTACGAGCAGTACTTC
CASSTLSGLASYEQYF
>TRBD1|once|TRBV4-1|TRBJ1-2
TGCGCCAGCAGCCCTGCGGGGACAGGGGATGGCTATGGCTACACCTTC
CASSPAGTGDGYGYTF
>.|.|TRBV18|TRBJ2-7
TGTGCCAGCTCACCAGACGTGCTAGTTAACGAGCAGTACTTC
CASSPDVLVNEQYF
>.|.|TRBV7-9|TRBJ2-3
TGTGCCAGCAAATTACAGGGAGGCACAGATACGCAGTATTTT
CASKLQGGTDTQYF
>TRBD1|.|TRBV6-5|TRBJ2-2
TGTGCCAGCAGTTACGTGTTAGACAGGGGGGCCGGGGAGCTGTTTTTT
CASSYVLDRGAGELFF
>.|.|TRBV4-1|TRBJ2-6
TGCGCCAGCAGCCAAGAGGCCACAGGCTCTGGGGCCAACGTCCTGACTTTC
CASSQEATGSGANVLTF
>TRBD1|.|TRBV28|TRBJ1-2
TGTGCCAGCAGTTTACATACAGGGGGCTCGGTCTATGGCTACACCTTC
CASSLHTGGSVYGYTF
>.|.|TRBV6-5|TRBJ1-1
TGTGCCAGCAGTTACTCCCTTGGGACGAACACTGAAGCTTTCTTT
CASSYSLGTNTEAFF